This TCR beta chain was observed in a study of human T cells and chemical hapten exposure. Study summary: Small differences in pooled library volume mainly drove the variation in TCR yields per sample.

Each CDR3 protein is one row after TCRdb ran MiXCR on the RACE reads. The sample has some 44,000 distinct CDR3 sequences; around 10% are singletons. Time point of the sample: patch test 2, 6 weeks after DPC sensitization. Documented treatment: therapeutic diphenylcyclopropenone sensitization with weekly scalp DPC. At every patch-test visit, blood was drawn before the patch test was applied. Of note for this clonotype: Its target is unknown.

Looked up from germline, CDR1 is MNHEY and CDR2 is SVGAGI. CDR3 length: 13 residues. Trimming pared 2 bases from V and 0 bases from J, leaving 4 bases between. The study's findings and limits: Clustering by CDR3 similarity yielded significantly more large clusters from expanded TCRs than controls. With DPC sensitization, TCRs exceeding 1 in 1000 frequency showed no change.

Sequencing used whole blood, obtained in connection with sensitization to the hapten diphenylcyclopropenone (DPC). The chain uses TRBV6-5 and TRBJ1-1; no clear D. The clonotype was recovered from a woman in her thirties or forties with alopecia areata. Some clones in this sample may be carry-over from other donors' samples. CDR3 coding DNA: TGTGCCAGCAGTTACAGCGTGAACACTGAAGCTTTCTTT. This gives the protein CASSYSVNTEAFF.